These T cell receptor beta chains were read from a single sample in a study of OX40 agonist ivuxolimab in advanced cancers. The table came from immunoSEQ multiplex PCR; TCRdb's copy has only in-frame clones and leaves some out. The data hold about 76,000 clones, with around nine tenths observed a single time. Sample: CD4+ or CD8+ T cells sorted from blood, taken in a trial of the OX40 agonist ivuxolimab. All receptors derive from an adult with an advanced solid tumor such as melanoma, head and neck, liver or kidney cancer. The CDR3 runs from the conserved cysteine through the conserved F or W. D genes are given only for firm matches. Size is omitted from some rows. Given values are once, few, many or a class for expanded clones.

DNA: TGTGCCAGCTCCCGGGCTAGCGACCCCTACGAGCAGTACTTC
CDR3: CASSRASDPYEQYF
J: TRBJ2-7
V: TRBV18
size: NA
D: NA

DNA: TGTGCCAGCAGTGCCACAGGGGGGGCTGGCTACACCTTC
CDR3: CASSATGGAGYTF
J: TRBJ1-2
V: TRBV6-4
size: NA
D: TRBD1

DNA: TGTGCCAGCGGAAACGGACTAGCGGGGGGAGAGACCCAGTACTTC
CDR3: CASGNGLAGGETQYF
J: TRBJ2-5
V: TRBV7-7
size: NA
D: TRBD2

DNA: TGTGCCAGCAGTTTTTATGGGGCGCGGAACACTGAAGCTTTCTTT
CDR3: CASSFYGARNTEAFF
J: TRBJ1-1
V: TRBV28
size: few
D: NA

DNA: TGTGCCAGCAGTCCGGGACTCAACACCGGGGAGCTGTTTTTT
CDR3: CASSPGLNTGELFF
J: TRBJ2-2
V: TRBV11-2
size: NA
D: NA

DNA: TGTGCCAGCAGTTTTTCACAGGTAGCCGGGGAGCTGTTTTTT
CDR3: CASSFSQVAGELFF
J: TRBJ2-2
V: TRBV27
size: NA
D: NA

DNA: TGTGCCAGTAGTATAATTGGGGCCCTGAACACTGAAGCTTTCTTT
CDR3: CASSIIGALNTEAFF
J: TRBJ1-1
V: TRBV19
size: NA
D: NA

DNA: TGTGCCAGTAGTGCGCAGGACAGGGGACGAGACACTGAAGCTTTCTTT
CDR3: CASSAQDRGRDTEAFF
J: TRBJ1-1
V: TRBV19
size: NA
D: TRBD1

DNA: TGTGCCAGCAGTCCACAGACTCAGGGCACTGAAGCTTTCTTT
CDR3: CASSPQTQGTEAFF
J: TRBJ1-1
V: TRBV4-2
size: once
D: NA

DNA: TGTGCCAGTAGTATAGAAAGCAGGGGCCTGAACACTGAAGCTTTCTTT
CDR3: CASSIESRGLNTEAFF
J: TRBJ1-1
V: TRBV19
size: NA
D: NA

DNA: TGTGCCAGCAGTGTCACCGATTATGGGACCCAGTACTTC
CDR3: CASSVTDYGTQYF
J: TRBJ2-5
V: TRBV7-6
size: NA
D: NA

DNA: TGTGCCATCAGTGAGTCTCCGGGGAACCCCCAGAGCACTGAAGCTTTCTTT
CDR3: CAISESPGNPQSTEAFF
J: TRBJ1-1
V: TRBV10-3
size: NA
D: NA

DNA: TGTGCCAGCAGATCCCGGGAGCAGATGAACACTGAAGCTTTCTTT
CDR3: CASRSREQMNTEAFF
J: TRBJ1-1
V: TRBV5-4
size: NA
D: NA

DNA: TGTGCCAGTAGCCGACGGAGTGAGCCCCAGCATTTT
CDR3: CASSRRSEPQHF
J: TRBJ1-5
V: TRBV19
size: few
D: NA

DNA: TGCAGCGTTGGGCTGACAGGGGATTCTGGCTACACCTTC
CDR3: CSVGLTGDSGYTF
J: TRBJ1-2
V: TRBV29-1
size: NA
D: TRBD1

DNA: TGTGCCAGCAGCCTTTCCTGGGACAGGGTAAATTCACCCCTCCACTTT
CDR3: CASSLSWDRVNSPLHF
J: TRBJ1-6
V: TRBV14
size: NA
D: TRBD1

DNA: TGCGCCAGCAGCTTGGGCCGAGGACCATACAATGAGCAGTTCTTC
CDR3: CASSLGRGPYNEQFF
J: TRBJ2-1
V: TRBV5-1
size: NA
D: NA

DNA: TGTGCCAGCAGCGTTAGGGGGGGCGACACCGGGGAGCTGTTTTTT
CDR3: CASSVRGGDTGELFF
J: TRBJ2-2
V: TRBV7-9
size: NA
D: NA

DNA: TGTGCCAGTGCAGGGGCGACCGGGACCCTAAGCACAGATACGCAGTATTTT
CDR3: CASAGATGTLSTDTQYF
J: TRBJ2-3
V: TRBV19
size: NA
D: NA

DNA: TGTGCCATCAGGAACCCCGTTGGAGCCTACGAGCAGTACTTC
CDR3: CAIRNPVGAYEQYF
J: TRBJ2-7
V: TRBV6-5
size: NA
D: NA

DNA: TGCGCCAGCAGCCAACTAGGAACCCCGGGCAATGAGCAGTTCTTC
CDR3: CASSQLGTPGNEQFF
J: TRBJ2-1
V: TRBV5-1
size: few
D: NA

DNA: TGTGCCAGTAGTCCCCGGGGGACCTCTGGAAACACCATATATTTT
CDR3: CASSPRGTSGNTIYF
J: TRBJ1-3
V: TRBV19
size: NA
D: NA

DNA: TGCGCCAGCAGCCCCGGAGGGAAGGGGACTAATGAAAAACTGTTTTTT
CDR3: CASSPGGKGTNEKLFF
J: TRBJ1-4
V: TRBV4-3
size: NA
D: NA

DNA: TGTGCCAGCAGGGGCTATGGGGAGACCCAGTACTTC
CDR3: CASRGYGETQYF
J: TRBJ2-5
V: TRBV28
size: once
D: NA

DNA: TGTGCCAGCAGCCAAGCAACCCAAGAGACCCAGTACTTC
CDR3: CASSQATQETQYF
J: TRBJ2-5
V: TRBV4-2
size: once
D: NA